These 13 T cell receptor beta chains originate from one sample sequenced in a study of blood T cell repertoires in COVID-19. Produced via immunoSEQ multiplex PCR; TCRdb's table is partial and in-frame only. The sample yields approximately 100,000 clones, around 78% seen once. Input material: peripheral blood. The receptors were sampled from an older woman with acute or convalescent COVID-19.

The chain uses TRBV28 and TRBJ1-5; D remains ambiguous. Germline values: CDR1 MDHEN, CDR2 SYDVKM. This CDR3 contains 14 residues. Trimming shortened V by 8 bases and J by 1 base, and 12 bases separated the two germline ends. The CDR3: CASFGLLSNQPQHF. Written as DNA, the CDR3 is TGTGCCAGCTTTGGCCTTTTGAGCAATCAGCCCCAGCATTTT. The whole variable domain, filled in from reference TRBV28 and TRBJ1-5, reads DVKVTQSSRYLVKRTGEKVFLECVQDMDHENMFWYRQDPGLGLRLIYFSYDVKMKEKGDIPEGYSVSREKKERFSLILESASTNQTSMYLCASFGLLSNQPQHFGDGTRLSIL.

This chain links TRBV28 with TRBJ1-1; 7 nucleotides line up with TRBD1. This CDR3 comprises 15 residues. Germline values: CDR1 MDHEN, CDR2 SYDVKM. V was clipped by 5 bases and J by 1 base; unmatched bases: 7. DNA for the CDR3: TGTGCCAGCAGTCCCGGGACAGCAGGGAACACTGAAGCTTTCTTT. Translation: CASSPGTAGNTEAFF.

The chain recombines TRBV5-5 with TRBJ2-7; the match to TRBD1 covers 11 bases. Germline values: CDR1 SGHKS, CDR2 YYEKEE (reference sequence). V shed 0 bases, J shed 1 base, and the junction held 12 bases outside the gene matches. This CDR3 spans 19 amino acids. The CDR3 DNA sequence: TGTGCCAGCAGCTTGGGTGGTTTGCGGACAGGGGGCCATTCCTACGAGCAGTACTTC. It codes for CASSLGGLRTGGHSYEQYF.

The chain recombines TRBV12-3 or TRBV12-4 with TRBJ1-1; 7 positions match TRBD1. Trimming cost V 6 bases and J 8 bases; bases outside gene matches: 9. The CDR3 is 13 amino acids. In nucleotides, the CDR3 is TGTGCCAGCAGGCCGGGACAGCTAACAGAAGCTTTCTTT. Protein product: CASRPGQLTEAFF.

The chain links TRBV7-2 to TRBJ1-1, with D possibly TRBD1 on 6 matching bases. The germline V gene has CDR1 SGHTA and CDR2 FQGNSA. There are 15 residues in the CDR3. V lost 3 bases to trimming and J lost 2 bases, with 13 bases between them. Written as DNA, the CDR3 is TGTGCCAGCAGCTTGCCGACAGGATTCAACACTGAAGCTTTCTTT. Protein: CASSLPTGFNTEAFF.

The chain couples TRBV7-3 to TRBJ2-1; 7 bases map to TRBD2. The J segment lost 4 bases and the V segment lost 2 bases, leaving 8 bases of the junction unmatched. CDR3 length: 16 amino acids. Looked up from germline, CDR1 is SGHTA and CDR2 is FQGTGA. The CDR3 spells CASSLASGGLYNEQFF. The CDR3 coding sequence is TGTGCCAGCAGCTTAGCATCGGGGGGACTGTACAATGAGCAGTTCTTC.

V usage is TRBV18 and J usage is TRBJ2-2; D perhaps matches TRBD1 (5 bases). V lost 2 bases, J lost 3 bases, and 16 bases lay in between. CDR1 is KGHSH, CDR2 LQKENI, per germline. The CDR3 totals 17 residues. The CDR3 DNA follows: TGTGCCAGCTCACCAAGACAGCCAGGTCCGGACACCGGGGAGCTGTTTTTT. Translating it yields CASSPRQPGPDTGELFF.

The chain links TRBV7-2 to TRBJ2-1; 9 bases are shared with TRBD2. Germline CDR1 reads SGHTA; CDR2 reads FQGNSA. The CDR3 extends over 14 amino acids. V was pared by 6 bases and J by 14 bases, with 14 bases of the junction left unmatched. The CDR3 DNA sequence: TGTGCCAGCAGGCCGACTAGCGGCCAACACCACAAGTTCTTC. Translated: CASRPTSGQHHKFF.

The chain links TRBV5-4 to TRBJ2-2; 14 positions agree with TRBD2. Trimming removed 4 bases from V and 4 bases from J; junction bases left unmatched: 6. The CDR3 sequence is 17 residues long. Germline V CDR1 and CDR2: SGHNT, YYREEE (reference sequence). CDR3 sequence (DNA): TGTGCCAGCAGCCAGACTAGCGGGGGGGCCGGCACCGGGGAGCTGTTTTTT. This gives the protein CASSQTSGGAGTGELFF.

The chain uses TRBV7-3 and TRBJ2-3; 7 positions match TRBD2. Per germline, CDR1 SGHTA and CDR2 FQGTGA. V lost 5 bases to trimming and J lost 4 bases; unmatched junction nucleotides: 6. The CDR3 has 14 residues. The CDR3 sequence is CASSGGGSADTQYF. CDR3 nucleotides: TGTGCCAGCAGCGGCGGGGGTAGTGCAGATACGCAGTATTTT.

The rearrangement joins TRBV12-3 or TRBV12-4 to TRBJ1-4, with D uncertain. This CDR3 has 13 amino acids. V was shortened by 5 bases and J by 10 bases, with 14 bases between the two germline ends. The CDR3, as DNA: TGTGCCAGCAGTCTAGGGAGGCCCGGAAAACTGTTTTTT. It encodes CASSLGRPGKLFF.

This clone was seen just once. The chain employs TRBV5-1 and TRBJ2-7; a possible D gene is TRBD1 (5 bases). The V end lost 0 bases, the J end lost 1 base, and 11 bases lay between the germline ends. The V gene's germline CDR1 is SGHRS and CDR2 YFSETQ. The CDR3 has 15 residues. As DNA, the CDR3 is TGCGCCAGCAGCTTGGGAGGACACCCATCCTACGAGCAGTACTTC. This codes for CASSLGGHPSYEQYF.

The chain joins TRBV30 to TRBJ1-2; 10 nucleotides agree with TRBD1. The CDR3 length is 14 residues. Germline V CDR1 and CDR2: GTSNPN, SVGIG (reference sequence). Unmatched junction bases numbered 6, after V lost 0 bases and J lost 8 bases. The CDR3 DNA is TGTGCCTGGAGTGTACTGACAGGGGGCGTGGGCTACACCTTC. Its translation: CAWSVLTGGVGYTF.